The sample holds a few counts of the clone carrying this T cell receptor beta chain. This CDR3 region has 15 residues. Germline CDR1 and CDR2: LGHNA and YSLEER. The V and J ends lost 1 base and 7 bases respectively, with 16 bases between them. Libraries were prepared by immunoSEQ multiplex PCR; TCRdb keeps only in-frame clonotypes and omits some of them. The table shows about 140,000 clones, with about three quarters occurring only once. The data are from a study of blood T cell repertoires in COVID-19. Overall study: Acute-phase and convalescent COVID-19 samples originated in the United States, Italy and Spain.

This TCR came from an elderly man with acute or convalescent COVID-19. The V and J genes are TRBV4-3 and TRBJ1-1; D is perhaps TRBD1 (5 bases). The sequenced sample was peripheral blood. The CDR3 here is CASSQAQGRGDEAFF. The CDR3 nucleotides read TGCGCCAGCAGCCAAGCCCAGGGTCGGGGGGATGAAGCTTTCTTT.